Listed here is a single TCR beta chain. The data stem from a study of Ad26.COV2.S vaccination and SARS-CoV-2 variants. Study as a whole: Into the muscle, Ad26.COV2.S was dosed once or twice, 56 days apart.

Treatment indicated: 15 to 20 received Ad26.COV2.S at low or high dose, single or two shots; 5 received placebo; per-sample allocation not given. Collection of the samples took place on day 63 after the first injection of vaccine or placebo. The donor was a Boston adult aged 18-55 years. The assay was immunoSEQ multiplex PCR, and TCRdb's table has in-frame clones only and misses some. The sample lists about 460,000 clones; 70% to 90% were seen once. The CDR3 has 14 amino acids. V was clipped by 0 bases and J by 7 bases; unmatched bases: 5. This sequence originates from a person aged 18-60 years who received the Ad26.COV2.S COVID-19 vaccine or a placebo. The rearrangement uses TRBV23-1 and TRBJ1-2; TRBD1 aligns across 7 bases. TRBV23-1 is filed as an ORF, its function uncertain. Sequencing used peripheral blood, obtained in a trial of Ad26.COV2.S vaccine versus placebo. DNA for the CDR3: TGCGCCAGCAGTCAATCGAGACAGGGCCCTGGCTACACCTTC. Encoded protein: CASSQSRQGPGYTF.